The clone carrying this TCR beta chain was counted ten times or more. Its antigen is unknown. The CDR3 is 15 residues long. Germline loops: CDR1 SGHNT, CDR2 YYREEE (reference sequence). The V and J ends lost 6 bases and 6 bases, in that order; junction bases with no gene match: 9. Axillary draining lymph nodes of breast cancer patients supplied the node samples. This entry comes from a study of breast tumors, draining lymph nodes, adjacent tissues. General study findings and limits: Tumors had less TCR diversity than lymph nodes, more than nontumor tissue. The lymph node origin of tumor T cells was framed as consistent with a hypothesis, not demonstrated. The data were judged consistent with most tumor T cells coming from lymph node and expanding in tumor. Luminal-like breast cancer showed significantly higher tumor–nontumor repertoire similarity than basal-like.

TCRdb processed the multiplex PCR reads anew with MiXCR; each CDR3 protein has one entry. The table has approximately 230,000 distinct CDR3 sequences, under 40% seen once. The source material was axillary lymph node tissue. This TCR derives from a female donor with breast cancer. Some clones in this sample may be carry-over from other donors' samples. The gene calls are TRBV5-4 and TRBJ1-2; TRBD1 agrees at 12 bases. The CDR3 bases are TGTGCCAGCATTGGGCCGGGACAGGGGGCGCATGGCTACACCTTC. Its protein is CASIGPGQGAHGYTF.